This TCR beta chain is drawn from a study of T cells in Graves' hyperthyroidism and ophthalmopathy. Study as a whole: Once the initial diagnosis was made, peripheral blood was obtained before any treatment.

Diagnosis of hyperthyroidism was new in patients aged 18 to 65, and its duration was under 2 months. This clonotype came up a few times. Its antigen remains unknown. RNA transcripts provided the source from which TCR beta CDR3 regions were amplified. When the TCR CDR3 underwent first-round RT-PCR, the HTBI primer set was used. TCRdb used MiXCR to reprocess the multiplex PCR reads, holding one entry per CDR3 protein. The data hold around 350,000 distinct CDR3 sequences, with about 15% observed a single time. CDR3 length: 16 residues. V lost 0 bases to trimming and J lost 4 bases; unmatched junction nucleotides: 3. CDR1 MNHEY and CDR2 SVGAGI come from the germline V gene. Findings of the study overall: Blood shared most expanded thyroid clonotypes above 0.001.

The sample consisted of blood. The V gene is TRBV6-5, the J gene TRBJ2-1; 10 nucleotides align to TRBD2. This sequence originates from a woman aged 18 to 35 with Graves' hyperthyroidism that later progressed to Graves' ophthalmopathy. CDR3 sequence: CASSYSPSGSYNEQFF. For the CDR3, the DNA is TGTGCCAGCAGTTACTCTCCTAGCGGGAGTTACAATGAGCAGTTCTTC.